The 27 T cell receptor beta chains reported below all come from one sample, sequenced in a study of CD8 T cells in ankylosing spondylitis. TCRdb passed the 5' RACE reads through MiXCR, listing each CDR3 protein once. This sample carries 150,000 to 200,000 distinct CDR3 sequences, roughly 13% of them seen once, and the ten largest clones take more than 9.5%. Input material: blood, either unsorted or a sorted T cell fraction (not recorded which). These receptors were obtained from a female donor with ankylosing spondylitis or in good health (not recorded which).

This clonotype was counted ten times or more. V gene TRBV12-3 or TRBV12-4 combines with J gene TRBJ2-7, with no clear D. CDR3 length: 14 amino acids. V lost 0 bases, J lost 1 base, and 7 bases lay in between. CDR3 loop: CASSLAPRSYEQYF. DNA of the CDR3: TGTGCCAGCAGTTTAGCGCCTAGGTCCTACGAGCAGTACTTC.

The table lists this clonotype with many counts. The rearrangement uses TRBV19 and TRBJ1-2; D is possibly TRBD1 (5 bases). From germline, CDR1 is LNHDA and CDR2 SQIVND (reference sequence). The length of the CDR3 is 13 residues. V lost 5 bases and J lost 2, with 9 bases in between. The CDR3: CASSAGTNYGYTF. CDR3 nucleotides: TGTGCCAGTAGTGCCGGGACCAACTATGGCTACACCTTC.

Ten or more counts support this clonotype. The V call is TRBV7-2, the J call TRBJ2-3, with 9 bases matching TRBD2. The CDR3 runs to 16 residues. CDR1 is SGHTA and CDR2 is FQGNSA in the germline V gene. After removal of 0 bases from V and 2 bases from J, the junction contained 3 bases not matched to a gene. The CDR3 loop reads CASSLASGRTTDTQYF. CDR3 nucleotides: TGTGCCAGCAGCTTAGCCAGCGGGAGGACCACAGATACGCAGTATTTT. The whole variable domain, filled in from reference TRBV7-2 and TRBJ2-3, reads GAGVSQSPSNKVTEKGKDVELRCDPISGHTALYWYRQSLGQGLEFLIYFQGNSAPDKSGLPSDRFSAERTGGSVSTLTIQRTQQEDSAVYLCASSLASGRTTDTQYFGPGTRLTVL.

This clonotype was found many times. The chain employs TRBV7-9 and TRBJ2-2; D might be TRBD2 (5 bases). V gave up 5 bases and J gave up 2 bases, with 12 bases separating them. Germline assignment: CDR1 SEHNR and CDR2 FQNEAQ (reference sequence). The CDR3 spans 15 residues. The chain's CDR3 is CASSLSAVNTGELFF. CDR3 in DNA: TGTGCCAGCAGCCTCTCAGCGGTAAACACCGGGGAGCTGTTTTTT.

This clonotype was seen many times. The chain joins TRBV20-1 to TRBJ1-1; weak D call: TRBD1 (5 bases). Germline V gene data show CDR1 as DFQATT and CDR2 as SNEGSKA (reference sequence). V was shortened by 1 base and J by 5 bases, with 11 bases between the two germline ends. The CDR3 is 13 amino acids. The CDR3 coding sequence is TGCAGTGCTAGAGGGGGGAAGGTTACTGAAGCTTTCTTT. It codes for CSARGGKVTEAFF.

There are many counts of this clonotype. The V gene is TRBV5-1, the J gene TRBJ1-1; D perhaps matches TRBD1 (6 bases). The V end was cut by 0 bases, the J end by 1 base, with 10 bases between. This CDR3 contains 15 residues. The germline V gene encodes CDR1 SGHRS and CDR2 YFSETQ. DNA of the CDR3: TGCGCCAGCAGCTTGGCCGGGACACAGAACACTGAAGCTTTCTTT. The encoded protein is CASSLAGTQNTEAFF.

This clonotype was found many times. The V and J genes are TRBV6-2 or TRBV6-3 and TRBJ2-1, with TRBD2 identical over 11 bases. Per germline, CDR1 MNHEY and CDR2 SVGEGT. V was clipped by 6 bases and J by 7 bases; unmatched bases: 8. The CDR3 length is 15 residues. For the CDR3, the DNA is TGTGCCAGCAGGTCACTAGCGGGAGTGGGGAATGAGCAGTTCTTC. This translates into CASRSLAGVGNEQFF.

This clonotype was observed at least ten times. The chain recombines TRBV20-1 with TRBJ2-1; TRBD2 matches at 8 bases. The CDR3 length is 15 residues. The V segment lost 4 bases and the J segment 2 bases; nucleotides outside the gene matches: 7. Germline V gene lookup returns CDR1 DFQATT and CDR2 SNEGSKA (reference sequence). CDR3 DNA: TGCAGTGCTACGGATAGCGGGAACACCTACAATGAGCAGTTCTTC. Amino acids: CSATDSGNTYNEQFF.

In this sample, this clonotype turned up many times. V usage is TRBV6-2 or TRBV6-3 and J usage is TRBJ2-2, with a tentative D call TRBD1 (6 bases). Between the trimmed V and J ends, which lost 6 bases and 4 bases, there was a span of 18 bases. The CDR3 runs 16 residues. The germline CDR1 and CDR2 sequences are MNHEY and SVGEGT. CDR3 residues: CASSLNQGFRTGELFF. The CDR3, as DNA: TGTGCCAGCAGCCTTAACCAGGGGTTTCGCACCGGGGAGCTGTTTTTT.

The V call is TRBV4-3, the J call TRBJ2-2; no firm D call. This CDR3 is 15 amino acids long. CDR1 and CDR2 from the germline V gene are LGHNA and YSLEER. V was clipped by 3 bases and J by 0 bases, with 8 bases between them. The CDR3, as DNA: TGCGCCAGCAGCCAGTCCGCCTCGAACACCGGGGAGCTGTTTTTT. It codes for CASSQSASNTGELFF.

There are many counts of this clonotype. This rearrangement joins TRBV7-9 to TRBJ1-2; 7 positions agree with TRBD1. Trimming took 7 bases from V and 8 from J; bases not matched to a gene: 10. CDR3 size: 13 residues. The V gene's germline CDR1 is SEHNR and CDR2 FQNEAQ (reference sequence). The CDR3: CASTSRGGYGYTF. The CDR3 DNA reads as TGTGCCAGCACCTCACGAGGGGGCTACGGCTACACCTTC.

This clonotype was recorded at least ten times. The chain has TRBV9 and TRBJ2-1, with 7 bases lining up with TRBD1. Trimming cost V 1 base and J 5 bases; bases outside gene matches: 6. CDR3 length: 15 residues. Per germline, CDR1 SGDLS and CDR2 YYNGEE. The CDR3 nucleotides read TGTGCCAGCAGCGTAAGTGGGACAGTGAACAATGAGCAGTTCTTC. Amino acid sequence: CASSVSGTVNNEQFF.

This clonotype occurred many times. The chain recombines TRBV6-5 with TRBJ2-7, with 9 bases identical to TRBD2. V dropped 2 bases and J dropped 4; count of bases not matched to a gene: 12. This CDR3 has 17 residues. CDR1 and CDR2 (germline): MNHEY, SVGAGI. Written as DNA, the CDR3 is TGTGCCAGCAGTTACCTCAACAAGCTAGCGGGAATTTACGAGCAGTACTTC. Its protein is CASSYLNKLAGIYEQYF.

This clonotype occurred many times. The V and J genes are TRBV24-1 and TRBJ1-5, with 8 bases fitting TRBD1. This CDR3 contains 18 residues. The J segment lost 7 bases and the V segment lost 4 bases, leaving 17 bases of the junction unmatched. Germline CDR1 and CDR2: KGHDR and SFDVKD. CDR3 sequence: CATSDSSGQGLVRQPQHF. The DNA for the CDR3 is TGTGCCACCAGTGACTCCAGTGGACAGGGACTTGTTCGGCAGCCCCAGCATTTT.

This clonotype was observed many times. The chain couples TRBV12-3 or TRBV12-4 to TRBJ1-2, with D maybe TRBD1 (6 bases). CDR3 length equals 13 residues. Trimming removed 6 bases at V and 4 bases at J, with 12 bases between. The CDR3 loop is CASSAGQSYGYTF. The CDR3 nucleotides read TGTGCCAGCAGCGCCGGACAGAGCTATGGCTACACCTTC.

This clonotype appeared many times. The chain recombines TRBV20-1 with TRBJ2-3, with TRBD1 matching over 7 bases. The CDR3 totals 14 residues. Germline V gene sequence: CDR1 DFQATT, CDR2 SNEGSKA (reference sequence). V lost 6 bases, J lost 2 bases, and 8 bases stayed unmatched. CDR3 loop: CSAQTGQLTDTQYF. The CDR3 region has the DNA TGCAGTGCGCAAACGGGACAGCTCACAGATACGCAGTATTTT.

This chain links TRBV12-3 or TRBV12-4 with TRBJ1-2; D is ambiguous. The CDR3 is 9 amino acids. With 8 bases removed from V and 8 bases from J, the gap between germline ends came to 6 bases. The CDR3 DNA reads as TGTGCCAGCGGAGGAGGCTACACCTTC. This gives the protein CASGGGYTF.

This clonotype was observed a few times. This sequence joins TRBV4-2 and TRBJ2-7; a possible D gene is TRBD2 (5 bases). Trimming took 2 bases from V and 4 from J, leaving 15 bases between them. Germline V gives CDR1 LGHNA, CDR2 YNFKEQ. The CDR3 sequence is 15 residues long. The CDR3 here is CASSQIWAGTYEQYF. Written as DNA, the CDR3 is TGTGCCAGCAGCCAAATTTGGGCGGGCACGTACGAGCAGTACTTC.

The chain couples TRBV7-8 to TRBJ2-5; no firm D call. The germline V and J ends were trimmed by 6 bases and 4 bases, with 12 bases remaining between them. The CDR3 loop spans 13 amino acids. Germline V gives CDR1 SGHVS, CDR2 FQNEAQ. DNA of the CDR3: TGTGCCAGCAGGAAACTTAGCAGAGAGACCCAGTACTTC. Translating it yields CASRKLSRETQYF.

This clonotype was recorded many times. The V call is TRBV20-1, the J call TRBJ2-7, with D maybe TRBD2 (6 bases). The germline gives CDR1 DFQATT, CDR2 SNEGSKA (reference sequence). Trimming pared 3 bases from V and 1 base from J, leaving 13 bases between. The CDR3 spans 14 residues. This chain's CDR3 is CSASKPGRSYEQYF. The CDR3 nucleotides are TGCAGTGCTAGTAAGCCAGGGAGGTCCTACGAGCAGTACTTC.

This clonotype was seen repeatedly, ten times or more. The chain links TRBV7-2 to TRBJ1-2; D is possibly TRBD1 (5 bases). This CDR3 is built from 16 residues. Germline loops: CDR1 SGHTA, CDR2 FQGNSA. V shed 2 bases and J shed 0 bases, with 13 bases lying between them. CDR3 loop: CASSLSRQTSNYGYTF. As DNA, the CDR3 is TGTGCCAGCAGCTTATCGAGACAGACTTCTAACTATGGCTACACCTTC.

This clonotype has just a few counts. The chain has TRBV20-1 and TRBJ2-5; TRBD2 aligns across 10 bases. The CDR3 extends over 14 amino acids. From germline, CDR1 is DFQATT and CDR2 SNEGSKA (reference sequence). Trimming cost V 0 bases and J 5 bases; bases outside gene matches: 3. The CDR3 loop reads CSARDRTSGETQYF. The CDR3 DNA sequence: TGCAGTGCTAGAGATCGGACTAGCGGCGAGACCCAGTACTTC.

This clonotype was counted many times. The chain joins TRBV24-1 to TRBJ2-2; no clear D. V was cut by 3 bases and J by 2 bases, with 12 bases left in between. Germline V lookup: CDR1 KGHDR, CDR2 SFDVKD. The CDR3 contains 16 residues. CDR3 nucleotides: TGTGCCACCAGTGATACCTGGGGAAAAAACACCGGGGAGCTGTTTTTT. As protein: CATSDTWGKNTGELFF.

This clonotype was observed at least ten times. V and J are TRBV27 and TRBJ2-7; weak D call: TRBD2 (6 bases). V shed 5 bases and J shed 6 bases, with 17 bases lying between them. Germline V gene sequence: CDR1 MNHEY, CDR2 SMNVEV (reference sequence). This CDR3 has 14 residues. The CDR3: CASSPHLTRGEQYF. CDR3 DNA sequence: TGTGCCAGCAGTCCCCACTTGACTAGGGGCGAGCAGTACTTC.

The table lists this clonotype with many counts. The chain has TRBV7-9 and TRBJ2-5; D perhaps matches TRBD2 (6 bases). V lost 5 bases and J 8 bases, leaving 15 bases between the germline ends. CDR3 size: 13 residues. Germline V gene sequence: CDR1 SEHNR, CDR2 FQNEAQ (reference sequence). DNA of the CDR3: TGTGCCAGCAGCCGGGACTTGGCTGGTACCCAGTACTTC. This sequence encodes CASSRDLAGTQYF.

This clonotype was seen many times. This rearrangement joins TRBV5-1 to TRBJ1-1; 7 bases align to TRBD1. Germline assignment: CDR1 SGHRS and CDR2 YFSETQ. With V trimmed by 6 bases and J by 1 base, 9 bases remained unmatched. The CDR3 length is 15 residues. The CDR3 DNA is TGCGCCAGCAAGATCACAGGGGCCGGGAACACTGAAGCTTTCTTT. Translated, it gives CASKITGAGNTEAFF.

This clonotype was detected only a few times. The chain recombines TRBV15 with TRBJ2-3; a weak D match, TRBD1 (6 bases). The length of the CDR3 is 16 residues. Trimming removed 5 bases from V and 1 base from J, with 16 bases in between. Germline V gene lookup returns CDR1 LNHNV and CDR2 YYDKDF (reference sequence). The CDR3 nucleotides read TGTGCCACCAGCGGCCCCAGAGGGGGTGGCACAGATACGCAGTATTTT. Amino acids: CATSGPRGGGTDTQYF. Variable domain in full (rest from reference TRBV15 and TRBJ2-3): DAMVIQNPRYQVTQFGKPVTLSCSQTLNHNVMYWYQQKSSQAPKLLFHYYDKDFNNEADTPDNFQSRRPNTSFCFLDIRSPGLGDTAMYLCATSGPRGGGTDTQYFGPGTRLTVL.